Below, 3 T cell receptor beta chains from the same sample are listed, as sequenced in a study of cytomegalovirus exposure and HLA in healthy donors. PCR primers comprised 60 Vbeta and 13 Jbeta primers. Profiling relied on immunoSEQ multiplex PCR, and the TCRdb table lists in-frame clones only, not all of them. The repertoire holds under 150,000 clones, with over 70% as singletons. The sample was PBMCs. The receptors stem from a middle-aged woman in good health and CMV-seronegative.

The rearrangement joins TRBV5-4 to TRBJ2-5; 8 nucleotides agree with TRBD2. Trimming cost V 5 bases and J 5 bases; bases outside gene matches: 5. Looked up from germline, CDR1 is SGHNT and CDR2 is YYREEE (reference sequence). This CDR3 contains 13 residues. The CDR3 DNA is TGTGCCAGCAGGCGGACTAGCTCCGAGACCCAGTACTTC. Its protein is CASRRTSSETQYF.

The chain couples TRBV14 to TRBJ1-2, with D unresolved. V was shortened by 0 bases and J by 8 bases, with 19 bases between the two germline ends. Germline V gene sequence: CDR1 SGHDN, CDR2 FVKESK. The CDR3 consists of 16 residues. The CDR3 spells CASSQDNGSPLDGYTF. DNA for the CDR3: TGTGCCAGCAGCCAAGATAATGGGAGTCCCCTGGACGGCTACACCTTC.

The rearrangement uses TRBV30 and TRBJ2-1, with D perhaps TRBD1 (6 bases). The germline V gene encodes CDR1 GTSNPN and CDR2 SVGIG (reference sequence). Trimming took off 2 bases at V and 9 bases at J, with 11 bases between the two ends. The CDR3 spans 12 residues. The CDR3 DNA follows: TGTGCCTGGAGTCCCAGGGGTCCTGAGCAGTTCTTC. Its protein is CAWSPRGPEQFF. Combining the CDR3 with reference TRBV30 and TRBJ2-1 gives the whole variable domain SQTIHQWPATLVQPVGSPLSLECTVEGTSNPNLYWYRQAAGRGLQLLFYSVGIGQISSEVPQNLSASRPQDRQFILSSKKLLLSDSGFYLCAWSPRGPEQFFGPGTRLTVL.